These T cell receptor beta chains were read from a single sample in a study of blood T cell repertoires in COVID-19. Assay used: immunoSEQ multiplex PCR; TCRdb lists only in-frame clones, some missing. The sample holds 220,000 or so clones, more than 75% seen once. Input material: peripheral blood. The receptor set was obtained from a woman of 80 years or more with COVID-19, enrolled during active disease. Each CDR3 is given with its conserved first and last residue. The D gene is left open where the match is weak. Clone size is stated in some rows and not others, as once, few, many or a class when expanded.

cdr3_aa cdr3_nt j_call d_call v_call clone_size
CASRSSLYQPQHF TGTGCCAGCAGGTCGAGCCTTTATCAGCCCCAGCATTTT TRBJ1-5 - TRBV6-5 few
CASSNPGLAGEETQYF TGCGCCAGCAGTAACCCGGGACTAGCGGGGGAAGAGACCCAGTACTTC TRBJ2-5 TRBD2 TRBV10-1 -
CASSIGQQETQYF TGTGCCAGTAGTATAGGACAGCAAGAGACCCAGTACTTC TRBJ2-5 - TRBV19 -
CASSSQGMNTEAFF TGTGCCAGCAGTTCTCAGGGGATGAACACTGAAGCTTTCTTT TRBJ1-1 - TRBV28 -
CAISVRAFEDEQYF TGTGCCATCAGTGTCCGAGCGTTTGAGGACGAGCAGTACTTC TRBJ2-7 - TRBV10-3 -
CASSQEWTEAYF TGTGCCAGCAGCCAAGAGTGGACAGAGGCCTACTTC TRBJ2-5 - TRBV3-1/TRBV3-2 -
CASSVRPGLGRETQYF TGTGCCAGCAGCGTGAGACCGGGACTAGGTCGAGAGACCCAGTACTTC TRBJ2-5 TRBD2 TRBV9 -
CAWSVRGVNTGELFF TGTGCCTGGAGTGTACGGGGGGTAAACACCGGGGAGCTGTTTTTT TRBJ2-2 TRBD2 TRBV30 -
CAIGGTGGTEAFF TGTGCCATTGGGGGTACAGGGGGCACTGAAGCTTTCTTT TRBJ1-1 TRBD1 TRBV10-3 -
CASSTGGWVSPLHF TGTGCCAGCAGCACAGGGGGCTGGGTTTCACCCCTCCACTTT TRBJ1-6 TRBD1 TRBV3-1/TRBV3-2 -
CASSLGRNYGYTF TGTGCCAGCAGCTTAGGCAGGAACTATGGCTACACCTTC TRBJ1-2 - TRBV7-8 -
CASRAGTSATDTQYF TGTGCCAGCAGGGCCGGGACTAGCGCCACAGATACGCAGTATTTT TRBJ2-3 TRBD2 TRBV7-8 -
CASTIGQGAGVYGYTF TGTGCCAGCACCATCGGACAGGGGGCGGGCGTCTATGGCTACACCTTC TRBJ1-2 TRBD1 TRBV7-3 few
CASSLAGTDNSPLHF TGTGCCAGCAGCCTAGCCGGGACAGATAATTCACCCCTCCACTTT TRBJ1-6 TRBD1 TRBV7-3 few
CASSPGTGYSPLHF TGTGCCAGCAGCCCCGGGACAGGGTATTCACCCCTCCACTTT TRBJ1-6 TRBD1 TRBV6-5 -
CASSQGRTPTSDQPQHF TGCGCCAGCAGCCAAGGCAGGACTCCAACGTCGGATCAGCCCCAGCATTTT TRBJ1-5 - TRBV4-1 -
CASSPSQGVRGYTF TGTGCCAGCAGCCCCTCGCAGGGGGTGAGGGGCTACACCTTC TRBJ1-2 TRBD1 TRBV7-3 -
CASSLRAPGSMSYEQYF TGTGCCAGCAGTTTAAGGGCCCCCGGGAGTATGTCCTACGAGCAGTACTTC TRBJ2-7 - TRBV27 -
CASSLGLSGTYNEQFF TGTGCCAGCAGCCTTGGACTAAGCGGGACCTACAATGAGCAGTTCTTC TRBJ2-1 TRBD2 TRBV3-1/TRBV3-2 -
CASSTYRGGSNTEAFF TGTGCCAGCTCAACATACAGGGGGGGGTCTAACACTGAAGCTTTCTTT TRBJ1-1 TRBD1 TRBV18 -
CASSFPAGDRGYTF TGTGCCAGCAGCTTCCCGGCGGGGGATAGGGGCTACACCTTC TRBJ1-2 - TRBV5-4 -
CASSYRGQDRTDTQYF TGTGCCAGCAGTTACAGGGGTCAGGATCGCACAGATACGCAGTATTTT TRBJ2-3 - TRBV6-6 -
CASSLTGIVMNTEAFF TGCGCCAGCAGCCTGACAGGGATAGTAATGAACACTGAAGCTTTCTTT TRBJ1-1 TRBD1 TRBV4-1 -
CASSLEASGSYEQFF TGCGCCAGCAGCTTGGAGGCTAGCGGGAGCTATGAGCAGTTCTTC TRBJ2-1 TRBD2 TRBV5-1 once
CASRTQGGNTIYF TGTGCCAGCCGGACTCAGGGGGGAAACACCATATATTTT TRBJ1-3 - TRBV27 -
CASSQNSGGTDTQYF TGTGCCAGCAGCCAAAATAGCGGGGGCACAGATACGCAGTATTTT TRBJ2-3 TRBD2 TRBV3-1/TRBV3-2 -
CASSLSRYQPQHF TGTGCCAGCAGTTTATCCCGGTATCAGCCCCAGCATTTT TRBJ1-5 - TRBV27 -
CASSLGVDYKNEQFF TGTGCCAGCAGCCTAGGGGTGGACTATAAGAATGAGCAGTTCTTC TRBJ2-1 - TRBV11-3 -
CAWSGGGEKLFF TGTGCCTGGAGTGGGGGCGGCGAAAAACTGTTTTTT TRBJ1-4 - TRBV30 -
CASSESGTGGQPQHF TGTGCCAGCAGTGAATCCGGGACGGGGGGACAGCCCCAGCATTTT TRBJ1-5 - TRBV25-1 -
CASSTQGRIGYTF TGTGCCAGCAGTACCCAGGGTAGAATTGGCTACACCTTC TRBJ1-2 - TRBV6-5 -
CASSRGIMNTEAFF TGTGCCAGCAGTAGGGGAATTATGAACACTGAAGCTTTCTTT TRBJ1-1 - TRBV2 -
CASRPTSGGASYEQYF TGTGCCAGTAGGCCGACTAGCGGGGGGGCCTCCTACGAGCAGTACTTC TRBJ2-7 TRBD2 TRBV19 -
CASSNLGTGLGDTQYF TGTGCCAGTAGTAACCTTGGGACAGGGTTGGGAGATACGCAGTATTTT TRBJ2-3 TRBD1 TRBV19 -
CASSLAETQYF TGCGCCAGCAGCTTAGCAGAGACCCAGTACTTC TRBJ2-5 - TRBV5-1 once
CASSETAIEAFF TGTGCCAGCAGTGAGACAGCTATTGAAGCTTTCTTT TRBJ1-1 - TRBV2 many
CASSRGQGEAFF TGTGCCAGCAGCCGGGGACAGGGAGAAGCTTTCTTT TRBJ1-1 TRBD1 TRBV7-9 few
CASSLSGELFF TGTGCCAGCAGCTTGAGCGGGGAGCTGTTTTTT TRBJ2-2 - TRBV7-2 -
CASSPRDGRGIQYF TGTGCCAGCAGCCCCCGGGACGGGAGGGGCATTCAGTACTTC TRBJ2-4 TRBD2 TRBV7-3 -
CASSFLADTQYF TGCGCCAGCAGCTTTCTAGCGGATACGCAGTATTTT TRBJ2-3 - TRBV5-1 -
CASSPGQGEKLFF TGTGCCAGCTCACCGGGGCAAGGTGAAAAACTGTTTTTT TRBJ1-4 - TRBV18 -
CASSSPSGEINYGYTF TGTGCCAGCAGCTCGCCCTCCGGGGAGATCAACTATGGCTACACCTTC TRBJ1-2 - TRBV5-4 -
CASSLWLAGANNEQFF TGTGCCAGCAGCTTGTGGCTAGCGGGGGCAAACAATGAGCAGTTCTTC TRBJ2-1 TRBD2 TRBV5-5 -
CASSLVIGGYNSPLHF TGCGCCAGCAGCTTGGTGATAGGGGGCTATAATTCACCCCTCCACTTT TRBJ1-6 - TRBV5-1 few
CASSSPGRYEQYF TGTGCCAGCAGTTCCCCAGGGCGATACGAGCAGTACTTC TRBJ2-7 - TRBV12-3/TRBV12-4 -